This is a list of T cell receptor beta chains from one sample in a study of OX40 agonist ivuxolimab in advanced cancers. The assay was immunoSEQ multiplex PCR, and TCRdb's table has in-frame clones only and misses some. In the table there are 60,000 to 65,000 clones, roughly 80% of which are singletons. This specimen was CD4+ or CD8+ T cells sorted from blood, taken in a trial of the OX40 agonist ivuxolimab. The source is an adult with an advanced solid tumor such as melanoma, head and neck, liver or kidney cancer. CDR3s include the opening cysteine and the closing phenylalanine or tryptophan. D genes are given only for firm matches. Expanded clones are given a class, and other clones once, few, many or no size at all.

D	size	V	J	DNA	CDR3
-	-	TRBV4-1	TRBJ2-1	TGCGCCAGCAGCCAAGGACTAAAGGACGGCTCGGATGAGCAGTTCTTC	CASSQGLKDGSDEQFF
TRBD2	-	TRBV6-9	TRBJ2-2	TGTGCCAGCAGTACGACTAGCAGGGAGCTGTTTTTT	CASSTTSRELFF
-	-	TRBV21-1	TRBJ2-3	TGTGCCAGCAGCAAAGGGAGGCGGAGTAATACGCAGTATTTT	CASSKGRRSNTQYF
-	-	TRBV7-9	TRBJ1-2	TGTGCCAGCAGCTTATCGGGACTTACCTTC	CASSLSGLTF
-	once	TRBV19	TRBJ2-3	TGTGCCAGTAGTATGCGACAGATCACAGATACGCAGTATTTT	CASSMRQITDTQYF
TRBD2	-	TRBV18	TRBJ2-3	TGTGCCAGCTCACCACGGGAGGGCCACGGACCAGATACGCAGTATTTT	CASSPREGHGPDTQYF
-	once	TRBV29-1	TRBJ1-1	TGCAGCGTTGAAGATCTTCGACGGGGTTGGACTGAAGCTTTCTTT	CSVEDLRRGWTEAFF
TRBD1	-	TRBV11-3	TRBJ2-2	TGTGCCAGCAGGCGTTGGGACAGGGAGGCCGGGGAGCTGTTTTTT	CASRRWDREAGELFF
-	-	TRBV6-5	TRBJ1-1	TGTGCCAGCAGTTCCCAGGGAACGGCTGAAGCTTTCTTT	CASSSQGTAEAFF
-	-	TRBV9	TRBJ1-2	TGTGCCAGCAGCCCACAATTACAGGGACGCTATGGCTACACCTTC	CASSPQLQGRYGYTF
TRBD1	-	TRBV11-2	TRBJ1-1	TGTGCCAGCAGCTTACGGACAGGGTCCACTGAAGCTTTCTTT	CASSLRTGSTEAFF
-	-	TRBV11-2	TRBJ1-3	TGTGCCAGCAGACAAAACTCTGGAAACACCATATATTTT	CASRQNSGNTIYF
TRBD2	few	TRBV5-5	TRBJ2-1	TGTGCCAGCAGCCCAAGACTAGCGTACAATGAGCAGTTCTTC	CASSPRLAYNEQFF
-	-	TRBV5-6	TRBJ2-3	TGTGCCAGCAGGGGCGGCCCAGAGCGCACAGATACGCAGTATTTT	CASRGGPERTDTQYF
TRBD1	-	TRBV15	TRBJ2-6	TGTGCCACCAGCAGAGACTGGGACAGGGCCGGCTCTGGGGCCAACGTCCTGACTTTC	CATSRDWDRAGSGANVLTF
TRBD1	once	TRBV7-2	TRBJ1-3	TGTGCCAGCAGCTTCCTCAGGGGGTTGTCTGGAAACACCATATATTTT	CASSFLRGLSGNTIYF
-	-	TRBV7-9	TRBJ1-6	TGTGCCAGCAGCTCCAGGGATTCACCCCTCCACTTT	CASSSRDSPLHF
TRBD1	-	TRBV29-1	TRBJ2-2	TGCAGCGTTGAAGATCCACAGGGGGCGAGGTTTACCGGGGAGCTGTTTTTT	CSVEDPQGARFTGELFF
-	-	TRBV11-2	TRBJ2-3	TGTGCCAGCAGCCCACGCCTGGGGATGATCACAGATACGCAGTATTTT	CASSPRLGMITDTQYF
-	-	TRBV5-1	TRBJ1-1	TGCGCCAGCAGTTCTCAGGGGCGGACTGAAGCTTTCTTT	CASSSQGRTEAFF
TRBD2	-	TRBV27	TRBJ2-7	TGTGCCAGCAGTTTATGGGGGGGGTACGAGCAGTACTTC	CASSLWGGYEQYF
-	-	TRBV7-3	TRBJ1-1	TGTGCCAGCAGCTCGGCTGGGGGCTTCGCCACTGAAGCTTTCTTT	CASSSAGGFATEAFF
TRBD2	-	TRBV5-1	TRBJ2-5	TGCGCCAGCAGCTTGTTATTGGGACTAGCGGCACAAGAGACCCAGTACTTC	CASSLLLGLAAQETQYF
-	once	TRBV2	TRBJ2-5	TGTGCCAGCAGAGACCTTCGGGAGACCCAGTACTTC	CASRDLRETQYF
TRBD1	-	TRBV19	TRBJ1-1	TGTGCCAGTAGTATTAGGGGACAGGGAAACACTGAAGCTTTCTTT	CASSIRGQGNTEAFF
-	-	TRBV13	TRBJ2-1	TGTGCCAGCAGCTTACCTCTATCCTCGCCCTTCTACAATGAGCAGTTCTTC	CASSLPLSSPFYNEQFF
-	-	TRBV9	TRBJ1-4	TGTGCCAGCAGTTCATCAGGGTCCGGGGAAAAACTGTTTTTT	CASSSSGSGEKLFF
-	-	TRBV18	TRBJ1-1	TGTGCCAGCTCCCCTACGAGAGGGCAGAGGGTTGAAGCTTTCTTT	CASSPTRGQRVEAFF
TRBD1	-	TRBV6-1	TRBJ1-3	TGTGCCAGCAGTGACTTGGGGACAGGTAGAAACACCATATATTTT	CASSDLGTGRNTIYF
-	-	TRBV18	TRBJ2-1	TGTGCCAGCTCACGGTTTTCGGATGAGCAGTTCTTC	CASSRFSDEQFF
-	few	TRBV30	TRBJ2-5	TGTGCCTGGAGTGGGTCAGACCAAGAGACCCAGTACTTC	CAWSGSDQETQYF
TRBD1	-	TRBV18	TRBJ1-1	TGTGCCAGCTCACTCGGCCAGGGGGGGTGGAACACTGAAGCTTTCTTT	CASSLGQGGWNTEAFF
TRBD1	-	TRBV27	TRBJ2-7	TGTGCCAGCACCCGGGACAGGGGGATATACGAGCAGTACTTC	CASTRDRGIYEQYF
TRBD1	-	TRBV6-1	TRBJ1-3	TGTGCCAGCATTCCACAGGGGTACTCTGGAAACACCATATATTTT	CASIPQGYSGNTIYF
TRBD1	-	TRBV7-9	TRBJ2-5	TGTGCCAGCAGACGGACAGGGGGCTATGAGACCCAGTACTTC	CASRRTGGYETQYF
-	once	TRBV5-6	TRBJ1-4	TGTGCCAGCGGGGTGAGGGACGGGACTGCTCAGACAAAACTGTTTTTT	CASGVRDGTAQTKLFF
TRBD1	-	TRBV15	TRBJ2-2	TGTGCCACCAGCAGAGATCTGGGACAGGACACCGGGGAGCTGTTTTTT	CATSRDLGQDTGELFF
-	-	TRBV9	TRBJ1-1	TGTGCCAGCAGCGTAGAGTTGGGAGGGGCGCCAAACACTGAAGCTTTCTTT	CASSVELGGAPNTEAFF
TRBD1	-	TRBV7-6	TRBJ1-3	TGTGCCAGCAGCCCGTCCCGGGACAGGGGGCGGCGAGGAAACACCATATATTTT	CASSPSRDRGRRGNTIYF
-	few	TRBV7-9	TRBJ2-3	TGTGCCAGCAGCTTAGCGAGCACAGATACGCAGTATTTT	CASSLASTDTQYF
-	once	TRBV21-1	TRBJ2-2	TGTGCCAGCAACCAAAGGTGGGGGAACACCGGGGAGCTGTTTTTT	CASNQRWGNTGELFF
TRBD2	-	TRBV10-3	TRBJ2-3	TGTGCCATCAGTGACCCTAGCGGAAGCACAGATACGCAGTATTTT	CAISDPSGSTDTQYF
-	-	TRBV29-1	TRBJ2-3	TGCAGCGCTGCTAGCAGCAGCACAGATACGCAGTATTTT	CSAASSSTDTQYF
-	-	TRBV2	TRBJ1-2	TGTGCCAGCGTTAGTGGGACGGCTAACTATGGCTACACCTTC	CASVSGTANYGYTF
TRBD2	-	TRBV4-2	TRBJ2-1	TGTGCCAGCAGCCGAGTGGGGACTAGCGGGAGTCCCCGGGGCGTCGGAAATGAGCAGTTCTTC	CASSRVGTSGSPRGVGNEQFF
TRBD1	-	TRBV11-2	TRBJ1-5	TGTGCCAGCAGCCCCGGGACAGGCAATCAGCCCCAGCATTTT	CASSPGTGNQPQHF
-	-	TRBV15	TRBJ2-7	TGTGCCACCAGCCTGCAGGACGGCGCGCAGTACTTC	CATSLQDGAQYF
TRBD1	-	TRBV5-1	TRBJ1-6	TGCGCCAGCAGCAGCGGACAGGGGCGGTCACCCCTCCACTTT	CASSSGQGRSPLHF
-	-	TRBV5-1	TRBJ2-5	TGCGCCAGCAGCTTGGGGTACACAGGGCAGGCAGAGACCCAGTACTTC	CASSLGYTGQAETQYF
-	-	TRBV25-1	TRBJ1-2	TGTGCCAGCAGTGAATTAGGGCAGCACTATGGCTACACCTTC	CASSELGQHYGYTF
-	-	TRBV7-9	TRBJ1-2	TGTGCCAGCAGCTTAGCGCTAGAGGGCGGAGGCTACACCTTC	CASSLALEGGGYTF
TRBD1	-	TRBV11-2	TRBJ1-5	TGTGCCAGCAGCTTAGATCGGAGGGGGCTGAACAATCAGCCCCAGCATTTT	CASSLDRRGLNNQPQHF
TRBD2	-	TRBV5-6	TRBJ2-3	TGTGCCAGCGATATAGCGGGATTAAGTGCAGATACGCAGTATTTT	CASDIAGLSADTQYF
TRBD2	once	TRBV19	TRBJ2-1	TGTGCCAGTAAGGAGCGGGAGTATATTGATGAGCAGTTCTTC	CASKEREYIDEQFF